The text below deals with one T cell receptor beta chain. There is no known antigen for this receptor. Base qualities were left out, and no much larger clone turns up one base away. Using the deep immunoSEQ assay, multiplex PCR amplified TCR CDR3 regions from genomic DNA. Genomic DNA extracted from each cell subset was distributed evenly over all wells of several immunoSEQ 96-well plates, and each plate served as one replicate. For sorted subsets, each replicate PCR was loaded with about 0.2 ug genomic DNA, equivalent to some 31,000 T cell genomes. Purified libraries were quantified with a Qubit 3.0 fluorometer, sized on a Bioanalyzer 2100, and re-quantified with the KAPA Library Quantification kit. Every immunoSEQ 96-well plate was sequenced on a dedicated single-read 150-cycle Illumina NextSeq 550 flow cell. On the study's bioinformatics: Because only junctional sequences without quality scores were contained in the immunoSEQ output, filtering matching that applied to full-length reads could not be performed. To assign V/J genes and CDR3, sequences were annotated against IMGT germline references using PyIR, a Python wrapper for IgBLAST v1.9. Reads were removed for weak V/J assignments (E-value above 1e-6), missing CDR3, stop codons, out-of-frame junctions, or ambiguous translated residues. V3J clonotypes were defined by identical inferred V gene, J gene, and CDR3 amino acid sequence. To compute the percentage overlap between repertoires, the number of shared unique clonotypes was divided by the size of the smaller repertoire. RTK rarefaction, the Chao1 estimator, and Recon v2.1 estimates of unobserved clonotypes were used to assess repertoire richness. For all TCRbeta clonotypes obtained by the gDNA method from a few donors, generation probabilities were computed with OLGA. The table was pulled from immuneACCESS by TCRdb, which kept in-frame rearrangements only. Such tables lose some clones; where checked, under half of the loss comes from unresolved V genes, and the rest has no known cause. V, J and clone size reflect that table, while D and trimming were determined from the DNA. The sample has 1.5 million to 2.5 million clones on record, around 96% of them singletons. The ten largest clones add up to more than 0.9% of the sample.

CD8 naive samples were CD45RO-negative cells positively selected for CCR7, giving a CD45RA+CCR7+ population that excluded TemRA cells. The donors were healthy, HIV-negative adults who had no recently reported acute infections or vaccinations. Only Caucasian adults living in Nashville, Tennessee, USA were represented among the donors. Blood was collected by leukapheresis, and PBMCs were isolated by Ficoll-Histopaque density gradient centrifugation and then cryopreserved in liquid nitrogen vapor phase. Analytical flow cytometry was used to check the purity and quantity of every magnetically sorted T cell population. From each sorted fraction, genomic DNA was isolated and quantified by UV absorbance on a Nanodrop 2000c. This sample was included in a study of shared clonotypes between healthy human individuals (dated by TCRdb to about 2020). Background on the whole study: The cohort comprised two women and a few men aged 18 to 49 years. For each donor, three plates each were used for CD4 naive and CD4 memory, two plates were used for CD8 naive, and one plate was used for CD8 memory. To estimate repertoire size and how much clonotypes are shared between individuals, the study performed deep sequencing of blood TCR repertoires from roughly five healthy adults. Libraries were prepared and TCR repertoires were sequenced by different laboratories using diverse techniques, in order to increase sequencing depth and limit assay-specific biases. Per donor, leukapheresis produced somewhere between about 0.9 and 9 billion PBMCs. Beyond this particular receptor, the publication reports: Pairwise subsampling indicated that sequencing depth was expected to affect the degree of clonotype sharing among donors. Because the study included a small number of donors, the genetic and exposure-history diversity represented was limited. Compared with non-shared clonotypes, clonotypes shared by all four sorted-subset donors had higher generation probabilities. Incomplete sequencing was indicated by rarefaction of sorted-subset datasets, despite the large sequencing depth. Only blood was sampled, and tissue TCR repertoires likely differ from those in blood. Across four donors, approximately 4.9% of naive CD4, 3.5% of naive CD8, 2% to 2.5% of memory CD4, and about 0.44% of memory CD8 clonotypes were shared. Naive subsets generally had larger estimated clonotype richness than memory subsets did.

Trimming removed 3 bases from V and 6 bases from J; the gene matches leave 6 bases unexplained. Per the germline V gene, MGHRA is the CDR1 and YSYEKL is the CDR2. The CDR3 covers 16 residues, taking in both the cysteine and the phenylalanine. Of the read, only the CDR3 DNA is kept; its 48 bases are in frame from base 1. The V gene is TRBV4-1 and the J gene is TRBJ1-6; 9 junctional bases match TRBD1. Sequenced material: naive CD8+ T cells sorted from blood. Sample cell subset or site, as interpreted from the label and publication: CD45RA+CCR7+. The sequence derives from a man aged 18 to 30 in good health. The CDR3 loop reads CASSQQGQGPNSPLHF. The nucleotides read TGCGCCAGCAGCCAGCAAGGACAGGGGCCTAATTCACCCCTCCACTTT.